This T cell receptor beta chain was documented in a study of B cell selection in AIRE deficiency. Profiling relied on immunoSEQ multiplex PCR, and the TCRdb table lists in-frame clones only, not all of them. The table includes tens of thousands of clones, 95% to 98% detected once. The CDR3 contains 16 residues. The V gene's germline CDR1 is ENHRY and CDR2 SYGVKD. Trimming took 4 bases from V and 1 from J, leaving 15 bases between them. The sorted conventional CD4 T cells were gated as CD4+CD127+. V usage is TRBV10-3 and J usage is TRBJ2-3; D is perhaps TRBD1 (6 bases). The TCR sequence derives from a human donor in good health. What was sequenced was CD4+CD127+ conventional T cells sorted from PBMCs. The CDR3 protein is CAISVSKQGGTDTQYF. The DNA of the CDR3 is TGTGCCATCAGTGTATCAAAACAGGGAGGCACAGATACGCAGTATTTT.